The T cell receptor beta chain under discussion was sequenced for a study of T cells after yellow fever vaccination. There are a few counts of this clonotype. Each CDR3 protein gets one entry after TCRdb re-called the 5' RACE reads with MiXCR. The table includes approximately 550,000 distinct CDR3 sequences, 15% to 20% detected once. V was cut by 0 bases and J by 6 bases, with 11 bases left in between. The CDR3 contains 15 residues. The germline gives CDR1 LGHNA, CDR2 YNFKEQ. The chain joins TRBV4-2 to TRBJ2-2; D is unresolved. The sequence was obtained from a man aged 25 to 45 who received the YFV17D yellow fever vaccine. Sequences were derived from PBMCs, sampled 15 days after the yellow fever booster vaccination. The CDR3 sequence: CASSQEKSRAGELFF. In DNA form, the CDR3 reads TGTGCCAGCAGCCAAGAGAAGTCTCGGGCCGGGGAGCTGTTTTTT.